A selection of T cell receptor beta chains follows, all from one sample in a study of identical twins. TCRdb reprocessed the 5' RACE reads with MiXCR, giving one entry per CDR3 protein. The sample has nearly 900,000 distinct CDR3 sequences; roughly an eighth are singletons. A further study also used this sample, focusing on yellow fever vaccine responses in identical twins.

Sequences were obtained from PBMCs. These TCRs come from a woman aged 18-35 years in good health. CDR3s include the opening cysteine and the closing phenylalanine or tryptophan. D genes are given only for firm matches. Clone size appears in some rows only: once, few, many, or a class for an expanded clone.

j_call: TRBJ1-5
d_call: TRBD1
clone_size: few
v_call: TRBV6-1
cdr3_nt: TGTGCCAGCAGTGACGGTCAGGGGGCTTTGGGCAATCAGCCCCAGCATTTT
cdr3_aa: CASSDGQGALGNQPQHF

j_call: TRBJ2-7
d_call: NA
clone_size: few
v_call: TRBV28
cdr3_nt: TGTGCCAGCAGCGAGCAGGTCGACGAGCAGTACTTC
cdr3_aa: CASSEQVDEQYF

j_call: TRBJ2-3
d_call: NA
clone_size: few
v_call: TRBV12-3/TRBV12-4
cdr3_nt: TGTGCCAGCAGTTTAAGACGAACGAGCACAGATACGCAGTATTTT
cdr3_aa: CASSLRRTSTDTQYF

j_call: TRBJ2-1
d_call: NA
clone_size: few
v_call: TRBV27
cdr3_nt: TGTGCCAGCAGTTTATCCCACTCAGGGTCGAATGAGCAGTTCTTC
cdr3_aa: CASSLSHSGSNEQFF

j_call: TRBJ2-3
d_call: TRBD2
clone_size: few
v_call: TRBV24-1
cdr3_nt: TGTGCCACTGATAGCGGGAGGGCCGGGACAGATACGCAGTATTTT
cdr3_aa: CATDSGRAGTDTQYF

j_call: TRBJ2-3
d_call: TRBD2
clone_size: few
v_call: TRBV11-2
cdr3_nt: TGTGCCAGCAGCCTCGTTCAAGCGGGGGTTTTAGATACGCAGTATTTT
cdr3_aa: CASSLVQAGVLDTQYF

j_call: TRBJ2-7
d_call: TRBD2
clone_size: NA
v_call: TRBV20-1
cdr3_nt: TGCAGTGCTTTCAGGACTAGCGGGCCACTCTACGAGCAGTACTTC
cdr3_aa: CSAFRTSGPLYEQYF

j_call: TRBJ1-1
d_call: NA
clone_size: few
v_call: TRBV5-4
cdr3_nt: TGTGCCAGCAGTCCAAATCGAGACAGGCCGAACACTGAAGCTTTCTTT
cdr3_aa: CASSPNRDRPNTEAFF

j_call: TRBJ2-1
d_call: TRBD2
clone_size: NA
v_call: TRBV5-1
cdr3_nt: TGCGCCAGCAGCCCGAGGCACGGACTAGCGGACAATGAGCAGTTCTTC
cdr3_aa: CASSPRHGLADNEQFF

j_call: TRBJ2-3
d_call: NA
clone_size: few
v_call: TRBV19
cdr3_nt: TGTGCCACCCGGACACCAAATACGCAGTATTTT
cdr3_aa: CATRTPNTQYF

j_call: TRBJ2-6
d_call: NA
clone_size: many
v_call: TRBV7-3
cdr3_nt: TGTGCCAGCAGCTTAATTTCAGCACTTGGGGCCAACGTCCTGACTTTC
cdr3_aa: CASSLISALGANVLTF

j_call: TRBJ2-1
d_call: NA
clone_size: many
v_call: TRBV10-3
cdr3_nt: TGTGCCATCAGTGATTCAGGAATTATGGCCAATGAGCAGTTCTTC
cdr3_aa: CAISDSGIMANEQFF

j_call: TRBJ2-1
d_call: TRBD1
clone_size: NA
v_call: TRBV2
cdr3_nt: TGTGCCAGCAGTGTCAGGGGGTCGGCTGAGCAGTTCTTC
cdr3_aa: CASSVRGSAEQFF

j_call: TRBJ2-1
d_call: NA
clone_size: many
v_call: TRBV12-3/TRBV12-4
cdr3_nt: TGTGCCAGCTCACCCGGGGTTAGCTCCTACAATGAGCAGTTCTTC
cdr3_aa: CASSPGVSSYNEQFF

j_call: TRBJ2-1
d_call: TRBD2
clone_size: NA
v_call: TRBV2
cdr3_nt: TGTGCCAGCAGTGCGGGGGGGGAGAGCTCCTACAATGAGCAGTTCTTC
cdr3_aa: CASSAGGESSYNEQFF

j_call: TRBJ2-5
d_call: NA
clone_size: NA
v_call: TRBV19
cdr3_nt: TGTGCCAGTAGTATCATGGACGGAACCCAGTACTTC
cdr3_aa: CASSIMDGTQYF

j_call: TRBJ2-2
d_call: NA
clone_size: few
v_call: TRBV4-1
cdr3_nt: TGCGCCAGCAGCCAAGGAGGAAGGGGCGCCGGGGAGCTGTTTTTT
cdr3_aa: CASSQGGRGAGELFF

j_call: TRBJ2-1
d_call: TRBD2
clone_size: many
v_call: TRBV29-1
cdr3_nt: TGCAGCGCCTTGAACCCTTACGTAGCGGGCCTAAGCAATGAGCAGTTCTTC
cdr3_aa: CSALNPYVAGLSNEQFF

j_call: TRBJ2-1
d_call: NA
clone_size: few
v_call: TRBV12-3/TRBV12-4
cdr3_nt: TGTGCCAGCAGTTTTTTCAGCGGAAACCGCAATGAGCAGTTCTTC
cdr3_aa: CASSFFSGNRNEQFF

j_call: TRBJ2-2
d_call: TRBD1
clone_size: NA
v_call: TRBV5-1
cdr3_nt: TGCGCCAGCAGCTTGGTGGGACAGGGGAACACCGGGGAGCTGTTTTTT
cdr3_aa: CASSLVGQGNTGELFF

j_call: TRBJ1-1
d_call: NA
clone_size: NA
v_call: TRBV7-9
cdr3_nt: TGTGCCAGCCGCTATATGACGGGCGAGGTAGCTTTCTTT
cdr3_aa: CASRYMTGEVAFF

j_call: TRBJ2-7
d_call: NA
clone_size: few
v_call: TRBV12-3/TRBV12-4
cdr3_nt: TGTGCCAGCAGTTTCTACAGTTCCTACAAGCAGTACTTC
cdr3_aa: CASSFYSSYKQYF

j_call: TRBJ1-1
d_call: NA
clone_size: many
v_call: TRBV3-1
cdr3_nt: TGTGCCAGCAGCCCCTTGGGAAACACTGAAGCTTTCTTT
cdr3_aa: CASSPLGNTEAFF

j_call: TRBJ2-4
d_call: NA
clone_size: few
v_call: TRBV20-1
cdr3_nt: TGCAGTGCTAGAGCCCTGGGGAGCGAAAACATTCAGTACTTC
cdr3_aa: CSARALGSENIQYF

j_call: TRBJ2-1
d_call: NA
clone_size: many
v_call: TRBV4-2
cdr3_nt: TGTGCCAGCAGCCAAGACGGGACAACATACAATGAGCAGTTCTTC
cdr3_aa: CASSQDGTTYNEQFF

j_call: TRBJ2-3
d_call: NA
clone_size: NA
v_call: TRBV11-2
cdr3_nt: TGTGCCAGCAGCTATATCCCGGGACACGTGGGAGATACGCAGTATTTT
cdr3_aa: CASSYIPGHVGDTQYF